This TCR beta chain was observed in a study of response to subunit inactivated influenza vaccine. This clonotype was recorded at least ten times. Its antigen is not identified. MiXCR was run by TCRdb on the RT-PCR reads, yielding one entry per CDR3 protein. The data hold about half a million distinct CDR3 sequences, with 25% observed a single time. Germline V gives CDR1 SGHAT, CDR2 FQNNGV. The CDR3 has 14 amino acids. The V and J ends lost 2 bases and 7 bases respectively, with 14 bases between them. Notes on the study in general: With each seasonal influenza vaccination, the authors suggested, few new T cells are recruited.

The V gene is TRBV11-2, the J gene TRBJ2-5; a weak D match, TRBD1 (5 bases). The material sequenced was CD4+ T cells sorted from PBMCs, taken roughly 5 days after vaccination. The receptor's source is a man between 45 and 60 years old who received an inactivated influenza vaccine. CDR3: CASSLISGLGTQYF. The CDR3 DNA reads TGTGCCAGCAGCTTAATCTCAGGGTTGGGGACCCAGTACTTC.